The clone carrying this T cell receptor beta chain is large by share. The antigen is not known. Full-length variable regions came from constant-region reverse primers plus semi-nested Nested Universal Primer A PCR. One entry per CDR3 protein, called by TCRdb with MiXCR from the 5' RACE reads. Of some 9,800 distinct CDR3 sequences listed, roughly 25% are singletons. Tregs were sorted as CD4+CD25+CD127-/low cells. The CDR3 contains 16 residues. Trimming stripped 5 bases from V and 4 bases from J, with 20 bases between. Study-wide points: Greatest tumor Treg TCR overlap was with tumor naive CD4+ cells.

Source material: Tregs sorted from blood. The V gene is TRBV12-3 or TRBV12-4, the J gene TRBJ1-1; the D gene is possibly TRBD1 (5 bases). This TCR derives from a female donor with breast cancer. In DNA form, the CDR3 reads TGTGCCAGCAGTCAACTTGGGGCCCCGGGCGCCACTGAAGCTTTCTTT. It specifies CASSQLGAPGATEAFF.